Below, 22 T cell receptor delta chains from the same sample are listed, as sequenced in a study of γδ T cells in repeated Plasmodium falciparum infection. With CATT, TCRdb re-called clones from the multiplex PCR reads. The sample lists tens of thousands of delta-chain clones; roughly 0.9% were seen once. Vgamma9/Vdelta2+ and Vdelta2-negative gammadelta T cells were flow-sorted from PBMC for bulk sequencing. The specimen sequenced was gamma-delta T cells from blood. The source of these receptors is a pool of human donors (malaria-infected and uninfected, not separated).

At least ten counts were recorded for this clone. This chain connects TRDV1 to TRDJ1; TRDD3 matches at 7 bases. The CDR3 spans 25 residues. Germline V gene data show CDR1 as TSWWSYY and CDR2 as QGS. V dropped 3 bases and J dropped 1; count of bases not matched to a gene: 35. The CDR3 protein is CALGEMNNFPFQLGTRPTGTDKLIF. DNA for the CDR3: TGTGCTCTTGGGGAGATGAATAACTTTCCTTTCCAACTGGGGACGCGGCCAACGGGCACCGATAAACTCATCTTT.

A remark on this clone: The protein recorded in TCRdb matches a much larger clone and deviates from this DNA's translation at residue 13, suggesting a read error; the protein here is obtained by translating the DNA. The gene calls are TRDV1 and TRDJ1, with a weak D call TRDD3 (7 bases). Per germline, CDR1 TSWWSYY and CDR2 QGS. The V end was cut by 2 bases, the J end by 7 bases, with 26 bases between. This CDR3 comprises 18 residues. CDR3 loop: CALGERPSRDLGVLKLIF. CDR3 in DNA: TGTGCTCTTGGGGAAAGGCCTTCCCGTGACCTGGGGGTTCTTAAACTCATCTTT.

This clone was found a few times. The TCRdb record carries a much larger clone's protein, which differs from this DNA's translation at residue 7; a read error is the likely cause, and the protein listed here is the DNA translation. The chain joins TRDV1 to TRDJ1; tentative D call: TRDD3 (9 bases). The germline V gene has CDR1 TSWWSYY and CDR2 QGS. Trimming shortened V by 2 bases and J by 0 bases, and 31 bases separated the two germline ends. This CDR3 has 22 amino acids. DNA of the CDR3: TGTGCTCTTGGGGAATTTAAGCTTCCTACCGGGGATACGGAAACCTACACCGATAAACTCATCTTT. Its protein is CALGEFKLPTGDTETYTDKLIF.

Concerning this clone itself: The TCRdb record carries a much larger clone's protein, which differs from this DNA's translation at residue 11; a read error is the likely cause, and the protein listed here is the DNA translation. The CDR3 here is CACDTRDSWDARQMFF. In DNA form, the CDR3 reads TGTGCCTGTGACACTCGGGATTCCTGGGACGCCCGACAGATGTTTTTC. V usage is TRDV2 and J usage is TRDJ3; D possibly matches TRDD2 or TRDD3 (5 bases each). Germline V gene sequence: CDR1 GEAIGNYY, CDR2 EKD. The CDR3 loop spans 16 amino acids.

By proportion, this clone is medium-sized. The sample carries other DNA sequences with the same CDR3. The V gene is TRDV3, the J gene TRDJ1; 9 bases are shared with TRDD3. V lost 5 bases to trimming and J lost 0 bases; unmatched junction nucleotides: 13. Per germline, CDR1 TVYSNPD and CDR2 GDNSRS (reference sequence). CDR3 length equals 16 residues. In DNA, the CDR3 is TGTGCCCCCTTATCCACCGGGGATACGTACACCGATAAACTCATCTTT. It codes for CAPLSTGDTYTDKLIF.

As concerns this clone: This probably arose from a read error, given a far larger clone one base away. Distinct nucleotide sequences in the sample also encode this CDR3. The V gene is TRDV2, the J gene TRDJ1; TRDD3 matches 11 bases. As TCRdb names no J gene, one was assigned here on the basis of a DNA match to germline. The CDR3 has 18 residues. The J segment lost 0 bases and the V segment lost 0 bases, leaving 8 bases of the junction unmatched. Germline V gives CDR1 GEAIGNYY, CDR2 EKD. This CDR3 is CACDTGMGDTPHTDKLIF. DNA for the CDR3: TGTGCCTGTGACACCGGGATGGGGGATACGCCCCACACCGATAAACTCATCTTT.

Comment on this clone: TCRdb attributes to this sequence the protein of a much larger clone, which differs from the DNA translation at residue 5; a read error is likely, and the protein displayed is translated from the DNA. The rearrangement links TRDV1 to TRDJ1; the D gene is possibly TRDD2 (6 bases). Matching the DNA to germline supplied the J gene, which TCRdb does not give. The germline gives CDR1 TSWWSYY, CDR2 QGS. The ends were cut back, 4 bases at V and 2 bases at J, with 23 bases in the middle. The length of the CDR3 is 18 residues. CDR3 nucleotides: TGTGCTCTTGGGGGGGGTCCTACACCGCCCCTCCCGACCGATAAACTCATCTTT. This translates into CALGGGPTPPLPTDKLIF.

This clone was detected ten times or more. For this DNA, TCRdb reports the protein of a much larger clone, which diverges at residue 11, most likely from a read error; the protein presented here is translated directly from the DNA. This chain joins TRDV2 and TRDJ1, with TRDD3 matching over 9 bases. Germline matching of the DNA provided the J gene here, since TCRdb leaves it blank. Germline lookup yields CDR1 GEAIGNYY and CDR2 EKD. The CDR3 is 17 residues long. The trim removed 0 bases at V and 3 bases at J, leaving 10 bases unmatched. The CDR3: CACDTSDPGGCADKLIF. CDR3 coding DNA: TGTGCCTGTGACACCTCCGATCCTGGGGGATGCGCCGATAAACTCATCTTT.

This clone is medium-sized (0.01 to 0.1%) within its sample. Other nucleotide sequences from this sample produce the same CDR3. The chain combines TRDV2 with TRDJ2; the match to TRDD3 covers 8 bases. J was trimmed by 7 bases and V by 0 bases; bases with no gene match: 9. The germline V gene encodes CDR1 GEAIGNYY and CDR2 EKD. The CDR3 covers 16 residues. DNA for the CDR3: TGTGCCTGTGACACCGTTTTGCCTGGGGGACTAGCACAACTCTTCTTT. This encodes CACDTVLPGGLAQLFF.

This clone was observed a few times. A far larger clone is a single base away, which makes a read error likely. The identical CDR3 is also encoded by other nucleotide sequences in the sample. This rearrangement joins TRDV1 to TRDJ1; no definite D call. Because TCRdb records no J gene, it was assigned here through a match of the DNA to germline. The CDR3 is 12 amino acids. Germline V CDR1 and CDR2: TSWWSYY, QGS. The germline V and J ends were trimmed by 3 bases and 3 bases, with 5 bases remaining between them. The CDR3 loop is CALGEQPDKLIF. The CDR3 nucleotides read TGTGCTCTTGGGGAGCAACCCGATAAACTCATCTTT.

As to this clone: The protein recorded in TCRdb matches a much larger clone and deviates from this DNA's translation at residue 8, suggesting a read error; the protein here is obtained by translating the DNA. The chain carries TRDV2 and TRDJ1; unclear D gene. The CDR3 runs to 14 residues. Deletions cut 0 bases from V and 7 bases from J, with 14 bases between. In germline, CDR1 is GEAIGNYY, CDR2 EKD. The DNA of the CDR3 is TGTGCCTGTGACACCAAGCGGGAGAACGGTAAACTCATCTTT. This sequence encodes CACDTKRENGKLIF.

This clone was seen repeatedly, ten times or more. A read error is likely here: a far larger clone is one base away. The genes are TRDV2 and TRDJ1; TRDD3 matches 7 bases. The germline CDR1 and CDR2 sequences are GEAIGNYY and EKD. V gave up 1 base and J gave up 0 bases; unmatched junction bases: 19. The CDR3 totals 20 residues. CDR3 in DNA: TGTGCCTGTGACACGGTGGGATGGGGGACTCGCCAAATACACACCGATAAACTCATCTTT. Its protein is CACDTVGWGTRQIHTDKLIF.

This clone appeared a few times. This probably arose from a read error, given a far larger clone one base away. Other DNA sequences from this sample encode an identical CDR3 as well. TRDV2 is the V gene, and the J gene was not called; the listed D gene, TRDD3, was not tested against the DNA. The germline V gene has CDR1 GEAIGNYY and CDR2 EKD. The CDR3 is made up of 20 amino acids. The CDR3 DNA reads as TGTGCCTGTGACTCCGGGGCGGACTGGGGGATACGCGGGAGGACCGATAAGCTCATCTTT. Translated, it gives CACDSGADWGIRGRTDKLIF.

A few counts support this clone. This DNA translates differently at residue 17 from the TCRdb protein, which is that of a much larger clone; a read error is likely, and the protein shown is the DNA's own translation. The V gene call is TRDV2, and the J gene call is absent; TRDD3 was called by the table and not checked on the DNA. The CDR3 is 19 residues long. Germline assignment: CDR1 GEAIGNYY and CDR2 EKD. CDR3 loop: CACDTVRLGDTRRTDKPIF. The CDR3, as DNA: TGTGCCTGTGACACCGTCCGACTGGGGGATACACGTCGGACCGATAAACCCATCTTT.

This clone was seen only a few times. The translation of this DNA and the TCRdb protein of a much larger clone differ at residue 11, probably owing to a read error; the protein shown here is translated from the DNA. The chain couples TRDV1 to TRDJ1; no reliable D call. The J gene, absent from TCRdb, was called here by matching the DNA to germline. Trimming pared 0 bases from V and 0 bases from J, leaving 29 bases between. CDR1 and CDR2 from the germline V gene are TSWWSYY and QGS. The CDR3 has 22 amino acids. Here the CDR3 reads CALGELFRETAFVPLYTDKLIF. CDR3 bases: TGTGCTCTTGGGGAACTATTTCGGGAAACCGCCTTTGTACCCCTATACACCGATAAACTCATCTTT.

There are many counts of this clone. The protein TCRdb gives is from a much larger clone and does not agree with this DNA's translation at residue 4, likely a read error; the protein shown here comes from the DNA. In DNA, the CDR3 is TGTGCCTGTGGCACCAACCTAGGGGATACGGCCGATAAACTCATCTTT. It specifies CACGTNLGDTADKLIF. V and J are TRDV2 and TRDJ1; 9 nucleotides match TRDD3. The CDR3 contains 16 residues. From germline, CDR1 is GEAIGNYY and CDR2 EKD.

Comment on this clone: The mismatch at residue 17 between this DNA's translation and the TCRdb protein of a much larger clone likely reflects a read error; the protein shown is translated from the DNA. CDR3 in DNA: TGTGCTCTTGGGGACCCTTCCTACGCTGGGGGATTCGCCACCGATAAACCCATCTTT. It translates to CALGDPSYAGGFATDKPIF. The genes are TRDV1 and TRDJ1; perhaps D is TRDD2 or TRDD3 (9 bases each). The CDR3 totals 19 residues. Per germline, CDR1 TSWWSYY and CDR2 QGS.

This clone came up many times. A read error is the likely source, as a far larger clone sits one nucleotide away. Within the sample, other DNA sequences also encode this same CDR3. The chain uses TRDV2 and TRDJ2; 7 positions agree with TRDD3. TCRdb records no J gene; here it was assigned by comparing the DNA to germline. Germline trimming cut 0 bases from V and 11 bases from J; bases unmatched to any gene: 11. Germline V gene lookup returns CDR1 GEAIGNYY and CDR2 EKD. The CDR3 extends over 15 amino acids. The CDR3 region is CACDTGGSEKAQLFF. DNA for the CDR3: TGTGCCTGTGACACCGGGGGATCGGAAAAAGCGCAACTCTTCTTT.

This clone turned up a few times. A far bigger clonotype differs at one base, so this is likely a read error. This sample includes further DNA sequences coding for the same CDR3. The CDR3 reads CALGELVSLTGGRDKLIF. The CDR3 nucleotides read TGTGCTCTTGGGGAGCTAGTTTCCCTCACCGGGGGACGAGATAAACTCATCTTT. The J gene is TRDJ1, the V gene TRDV1, with D possibly being TRDD3 (6 bases). TCRdb carries no J gene annotation; the J gene was assigned here by matching the DNA with germline. With 3 bases removed from V and 5 bases from J, the gap between germline ends came to 25 bases. The CDR3 is 18 amino acids. Germline values: CDR1 TSWWSYY, CDR2 QGS.

As regards this clone: For this DNA, TCRdb reports the protein of a much larger clone, which diverges at residue 13, most likely from a read error; the protein presented here is translated directly from the DNA. The chain links TRDV1 to TRDJ1; D call uncertain. TCRdb lists no J gene, so it was determined here by aligning the DNA to germline. Germline CDR1 TSWWSYY, CDR2 QGS. V lost 2 bases and J 2 bases, leaving 24 bases between the germline ends. The CDR3 has 19 amino acids. The CDR3 DNA reads TGTGCTCTTGGGGAAGGGGTCCCACGCGGTGTTGTACGTACCGATAAACTCATCTTT. Amino acid sequence: CALGEGVPRGVVRTDKLIF.

This clone was found a few times. TCRdb assigns this DNA the protein of a much larger clone, which departs from its translation at residue 11; this likely reflects a read error, and the protein shown comes from translating the DNA. This sequence joins TRDV2 and TRDJ1, with D possibly being TRDD3 (6 bases). The J gene was missing in TCRdb and was found by matching the end of the DNA to germline. This CDR3 is 18 amino acids long. The germline V gene has CDR1 GEAIGNYY and CDR2 EKD. Trimming cost V 0 bases and J 4 bases, with 23 bases left between them. The CDR3 DNA sequence: TGTGCCTGTGACACCGCAACGGGCGGGGGACTTACCCTCGATAAACTCATCTTT. Translating it yields CACDTATGGGLTLDKLIF.

This clone turned up a few times. TCRdb records a much larger clone's protein for this DNA, with a difference at residue 15 that likely arises from a read error; the protein given is the translation of the DNA. The chain links TRDV3 to TRDJ1; 8 nucleotides match TRDD3. Here the J gene was assigned by germline matching of the DNA, as TCRdb has none. V shed 0 bases, J shed 0 bases, and the junction held 30 bases outside the gene matches. Germline V CDR1 and CDR2: TVYSNPD, GDNSRS (reference sequence). The CDR3 has 23 residues. The CDR3 bases are TGTGCCTTTAGAGGGGTTAGGTCGGGCCTACAGGGTGGGGGATCACTGTACACCGATAAACTCATCTTT. It is translated as CAFRGVRSGLQGGGSLYTDKLIF.